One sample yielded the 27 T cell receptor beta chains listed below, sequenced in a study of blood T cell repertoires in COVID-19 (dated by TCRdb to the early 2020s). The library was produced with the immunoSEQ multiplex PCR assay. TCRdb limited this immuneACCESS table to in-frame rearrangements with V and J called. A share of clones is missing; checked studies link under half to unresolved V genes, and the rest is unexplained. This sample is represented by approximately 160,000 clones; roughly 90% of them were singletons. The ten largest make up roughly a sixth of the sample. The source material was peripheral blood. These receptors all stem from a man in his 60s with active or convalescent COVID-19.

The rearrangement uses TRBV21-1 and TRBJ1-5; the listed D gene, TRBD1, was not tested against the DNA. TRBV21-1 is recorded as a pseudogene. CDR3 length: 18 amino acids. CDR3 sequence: CASSLPGQCSPCNQPQHF. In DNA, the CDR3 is TGTGCCAGCAGCCTACCGGGACAGTGCTCCCCTTGCAATCAGCCCCAGCATTTT.

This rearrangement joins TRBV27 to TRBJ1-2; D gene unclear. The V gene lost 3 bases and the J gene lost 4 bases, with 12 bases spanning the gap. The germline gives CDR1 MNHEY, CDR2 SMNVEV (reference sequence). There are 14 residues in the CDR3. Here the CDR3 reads CASSFSNRGYGYTF. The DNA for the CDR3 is TGTGCCAGCAGTTTTTCGAATCGGGGCTATGGCTACACCTTC.

CDR3 protein: CASSQDYGSGELFF. In nucleotides, the CDR3 is TGCGCCAGCAGCCAAGATTACGGTTCGGGGGAGCTGTTTTTT. The rearrangement joins TRBV4-1 to TRBJ2-2; D is ambiguous. CDR1 and CDR2 from the germline V gene are MGHRA and YSYEKL. V was pared by 0 bases and J by 8 bases, with 10 bases between. The CDR3 covers 14 residues.

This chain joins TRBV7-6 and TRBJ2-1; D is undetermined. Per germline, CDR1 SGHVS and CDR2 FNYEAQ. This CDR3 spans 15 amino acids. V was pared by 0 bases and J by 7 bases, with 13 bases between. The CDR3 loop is CASSLADSLGNEQFF. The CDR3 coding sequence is TGTGCCAGCAGCTTAGCTGACTCCCTTGGGAATGAGCAGTTCTTC.

The CDR3 region is CASSSSGTEVLSGQFF. For the CDR3, the DNA is TGTGCCAGCAGTTCTTCCGGGACAGAGGTACTTTCTGGGCAGTTCTTC. The J gene is TRBJ2-1, the V gene TRBV25-1; TRBD1 aligns across 7 bases. CDR3 length: 16 amino acids. The germline V gene encodes CDR1 MGHDK and CDR2 SYGVNS. The ends lost 5 bases at V and 12 bases at J; junction bases unmatched: 19.

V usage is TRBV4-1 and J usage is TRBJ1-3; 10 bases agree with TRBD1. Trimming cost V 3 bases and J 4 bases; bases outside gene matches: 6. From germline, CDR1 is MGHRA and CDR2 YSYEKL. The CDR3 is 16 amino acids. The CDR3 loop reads CASSQRQGAKGNTIYF. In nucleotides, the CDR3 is TGCGCCAGCAGCCAGAGACAGGGGGCGAAAGGAAACACCATATATTTT.

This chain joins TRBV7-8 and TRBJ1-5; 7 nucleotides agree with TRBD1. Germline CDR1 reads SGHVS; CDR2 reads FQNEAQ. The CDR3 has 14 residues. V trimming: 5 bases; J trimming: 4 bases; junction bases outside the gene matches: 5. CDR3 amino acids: CASSPDRDNQPQHF. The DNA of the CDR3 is TGTGCCAGCAGCCCCGACAGGGATAATCAGCCCCAGCATTTT.

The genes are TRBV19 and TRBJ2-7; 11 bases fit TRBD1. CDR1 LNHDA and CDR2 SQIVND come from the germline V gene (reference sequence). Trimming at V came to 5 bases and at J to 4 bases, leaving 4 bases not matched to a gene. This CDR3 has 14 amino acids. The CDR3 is CASSRTGGTYEQYF. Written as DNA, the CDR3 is TGTGCCAGTAGTCGGACAGGGGGCACTTACGAGCAGTACTTC. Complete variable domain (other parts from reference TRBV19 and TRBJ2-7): DGGITQSPKYLFRKEGQNVTLSCEQNLNHDAMYWYRQDPGQGLRLIYYSQIVNDFQKGDIAEGYSVSREKKESFPLTVTSAQKNPTAFYLCASSRTGGTYEQYFGPGTRLTVT.

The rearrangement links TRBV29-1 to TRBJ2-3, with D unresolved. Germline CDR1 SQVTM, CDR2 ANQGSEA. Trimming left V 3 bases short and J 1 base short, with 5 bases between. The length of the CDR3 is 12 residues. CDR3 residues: CSVDTGTDTQYF. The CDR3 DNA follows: TGCAGCGTTGATACGGGCACAGATACGCAGTATTTT.

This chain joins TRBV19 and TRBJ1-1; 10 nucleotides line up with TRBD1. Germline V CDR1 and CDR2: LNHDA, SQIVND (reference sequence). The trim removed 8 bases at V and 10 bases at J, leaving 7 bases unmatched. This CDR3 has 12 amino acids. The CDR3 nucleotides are TGTGCCAGTGGCCGGGACAGGGGAGTAGCTTTCTTT. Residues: CASGRDRGVAFF.

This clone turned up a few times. The CDR3 sequence is CASSVTQGFHQPQHF. The DNA for the CDR3 is TGTGCCAGTAGTGTTACACAGGGTTTTCATCAGCCCCAGCATTTT. The genes are TRBV19 and TRBJ1-5; D might be TRBD1 (6 bases). There are 15 residues in the CDR3. Germline loops: CDR1 LNHDA, CDR2 SQIVND (reference sequence). Trimming pared 5 bases from V and 5 bases from J, leaving 16 bases between. Complete variable domain (other parts from reference TRBV19 and TRBJ1-5): DGGITQSPKYLFRKEGQNVTLSCEQNLNHDAMYWYRQDPGQGLRLIYYSQIVNDFQKGDIAEGYSVSREKKESFPLTVTSAQKNPTAFYLCASSVTQGFHQPQHFGDGTRLSIL.

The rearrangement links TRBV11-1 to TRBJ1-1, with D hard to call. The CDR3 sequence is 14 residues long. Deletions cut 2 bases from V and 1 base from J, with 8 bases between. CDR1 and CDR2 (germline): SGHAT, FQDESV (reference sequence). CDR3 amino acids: CASSLTGRNTEAFF. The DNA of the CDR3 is TGTGCCAGCAGCTTAACCGGGAGGAACACTGAAGCTTTCTTT.

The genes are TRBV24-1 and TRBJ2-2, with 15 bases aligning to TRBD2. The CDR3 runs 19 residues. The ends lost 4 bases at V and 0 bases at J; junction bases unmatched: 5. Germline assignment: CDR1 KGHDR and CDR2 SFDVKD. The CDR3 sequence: CATSDPGTSGGTNTGELFF. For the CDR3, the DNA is TGTGCCACCAGTGACCCCGGGACTAGCGGGGGGACGAACACCGGGGAGCTGTTTTTT.

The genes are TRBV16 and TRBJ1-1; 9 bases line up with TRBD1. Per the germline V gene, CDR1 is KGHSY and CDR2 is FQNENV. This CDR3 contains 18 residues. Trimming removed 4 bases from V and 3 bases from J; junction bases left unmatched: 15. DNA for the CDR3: TGTGCCAGCAGCCCCCCAGGGGAACAGGGGGCGCGGTACACTGAAGCTTTCTTT. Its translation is CASSPPGEQGARYTEAFF. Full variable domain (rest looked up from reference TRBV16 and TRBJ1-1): GEEVAQTPKHLVRGEGQKAKLYCAPIKGHSYVFWYQQVLKNEFKFLISFQNENVFDETGMPKERFSAKCLPNSPCSLEIQATKLEDSAVYFCASSPPGEQGARYTEAFFGQGTRLTVV.

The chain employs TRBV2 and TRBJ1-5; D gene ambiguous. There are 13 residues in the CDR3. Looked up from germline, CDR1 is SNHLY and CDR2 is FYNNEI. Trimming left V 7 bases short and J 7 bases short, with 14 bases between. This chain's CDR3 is CASTPGLDQPQHF. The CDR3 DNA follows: TGTGCCAGCACCCCAGGTTTAGACCAGCCCCAGCATTTT.

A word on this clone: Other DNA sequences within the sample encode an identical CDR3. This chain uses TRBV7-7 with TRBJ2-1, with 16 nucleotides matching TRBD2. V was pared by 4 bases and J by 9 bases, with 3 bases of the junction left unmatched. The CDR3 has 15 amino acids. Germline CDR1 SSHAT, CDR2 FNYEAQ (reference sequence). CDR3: CASSSGTSGRGEQFF. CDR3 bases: TGTGCCAGCAGCTCCGGGACTAGCGGGAGGGGTGAGCAGTTCTTC.

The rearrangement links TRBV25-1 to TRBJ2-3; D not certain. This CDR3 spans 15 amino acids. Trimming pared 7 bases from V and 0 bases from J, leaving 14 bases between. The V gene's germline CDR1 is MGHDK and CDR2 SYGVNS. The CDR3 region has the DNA TGTGCCAGCATCCAAGAGACTCCTAGCACAGATACGCAGTATTTT. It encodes CASIQETPSTDTQYF.

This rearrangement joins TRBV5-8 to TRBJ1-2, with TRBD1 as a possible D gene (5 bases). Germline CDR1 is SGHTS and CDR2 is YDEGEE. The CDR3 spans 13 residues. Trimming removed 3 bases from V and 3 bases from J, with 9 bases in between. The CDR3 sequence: CASSSGVDYGYTF. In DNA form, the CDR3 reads TGTGCCAGCAGCTCGGGGGTGGACTATGGCTACACCTTC.

For the CDR3, the DNA is TGTGCCAGTGGACAGGGGAATCAGCCCCAGCATTTT. It yields the protein CASGQGNQPQHF. The chain has TRBV19 and TRBJ1-5; the match to TRBD1 covers 9 bases. Trimming cost V 8 bases and J 4 bases; bases outside gene matches: 0. The CDR3 covers 12 residues. CDR1 and CDR2 (germline): LNHDA, SQIVND (reference sequence).

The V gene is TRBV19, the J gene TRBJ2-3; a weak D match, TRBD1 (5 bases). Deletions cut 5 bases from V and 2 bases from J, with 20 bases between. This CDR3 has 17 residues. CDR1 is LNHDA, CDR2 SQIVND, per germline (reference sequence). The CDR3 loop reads CASSLSGWVSTTDTQYF. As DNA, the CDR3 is TGTGCCAGTAGTTTATCAGGGTGGGTTAGCACCACAGATACGCAGTATTTT.

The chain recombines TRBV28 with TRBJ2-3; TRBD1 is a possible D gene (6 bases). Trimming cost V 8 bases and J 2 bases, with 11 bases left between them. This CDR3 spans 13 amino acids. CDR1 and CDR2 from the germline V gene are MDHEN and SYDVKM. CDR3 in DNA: TGTGCCAGCCGGGACACTATCACAGATACGCAGTATTTT. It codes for CASRDTITDTQYF. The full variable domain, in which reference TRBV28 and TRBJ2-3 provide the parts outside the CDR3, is DVKVTQSSRYLVKRTGEKVFLECVQDMDHENMFWYRQDPGLGLRLIYFSYDVKMKEKGDIPEGYSVSREKKERFSLILESASTNQTSMYLCASRDTITDTQYFGPGTRLTVL.

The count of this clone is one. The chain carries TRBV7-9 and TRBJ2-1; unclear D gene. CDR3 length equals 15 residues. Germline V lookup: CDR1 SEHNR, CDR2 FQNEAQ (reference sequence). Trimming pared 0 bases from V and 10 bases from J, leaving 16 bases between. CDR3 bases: TGTGCCAGCAGCTTAGCCCCGAACAAAGTAAACGAGCAGTTCTTC. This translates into CASSLAPNKVNEQFF.

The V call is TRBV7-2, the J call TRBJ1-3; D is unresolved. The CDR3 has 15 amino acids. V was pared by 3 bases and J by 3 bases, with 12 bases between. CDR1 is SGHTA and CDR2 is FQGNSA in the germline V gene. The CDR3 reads CASSFVVERGNTIYF. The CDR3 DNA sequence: TGTGCCAGCAGCTTTGTAGTGGAGCGTGGAAACACCATATATTTT.

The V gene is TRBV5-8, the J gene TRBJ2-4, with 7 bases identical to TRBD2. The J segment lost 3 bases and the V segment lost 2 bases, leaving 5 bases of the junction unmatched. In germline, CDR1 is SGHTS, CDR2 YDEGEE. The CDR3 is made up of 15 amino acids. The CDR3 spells CASSLRGRVKNIQYF. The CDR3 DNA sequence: TGTGCCAGCAGCTTACGTGGGAGGGTCAAAAACATTCAGTACTTC.

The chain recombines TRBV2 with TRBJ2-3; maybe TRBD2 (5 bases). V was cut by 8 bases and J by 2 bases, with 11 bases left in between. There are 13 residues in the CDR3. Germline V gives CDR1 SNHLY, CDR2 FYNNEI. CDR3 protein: CASGSANTDTQYF. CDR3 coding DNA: TGTGCCAGCGGTAGCGCAAACACAGATACGCAGTATTTT.

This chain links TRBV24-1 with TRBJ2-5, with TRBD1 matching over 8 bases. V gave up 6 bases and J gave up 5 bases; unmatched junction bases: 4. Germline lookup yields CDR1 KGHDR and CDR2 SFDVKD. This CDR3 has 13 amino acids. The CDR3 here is CATSTGGGETQYF. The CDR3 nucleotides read TGTGCCACCAGTACAGGGGGTGGGGAGACCCAGTACTTC.

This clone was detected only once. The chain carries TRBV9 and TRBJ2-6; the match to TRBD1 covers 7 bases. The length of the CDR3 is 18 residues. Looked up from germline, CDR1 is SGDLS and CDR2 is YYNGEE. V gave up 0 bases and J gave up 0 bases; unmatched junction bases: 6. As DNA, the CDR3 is TGTGCCAGCAGCGTAGGGACAGGCCAAAGCTCTGGGGCCAACGTCCTGACTTTC. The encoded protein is CASSVGTGQSSGANVLTF.